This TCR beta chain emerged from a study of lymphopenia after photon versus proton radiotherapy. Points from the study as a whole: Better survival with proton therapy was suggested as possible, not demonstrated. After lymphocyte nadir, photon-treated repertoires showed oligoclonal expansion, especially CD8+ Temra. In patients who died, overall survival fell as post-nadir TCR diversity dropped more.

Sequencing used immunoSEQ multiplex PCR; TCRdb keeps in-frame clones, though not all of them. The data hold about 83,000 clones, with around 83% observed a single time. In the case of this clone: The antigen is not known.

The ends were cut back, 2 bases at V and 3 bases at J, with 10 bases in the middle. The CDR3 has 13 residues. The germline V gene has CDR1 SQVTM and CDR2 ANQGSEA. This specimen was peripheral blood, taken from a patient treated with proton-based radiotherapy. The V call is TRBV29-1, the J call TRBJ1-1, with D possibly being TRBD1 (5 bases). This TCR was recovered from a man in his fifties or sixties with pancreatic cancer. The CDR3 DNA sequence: TGCAGCGTTGAATCGGGGGTTTACACTGAAGCTTTCTTT. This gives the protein CSVESGVYTEAFF.